These 12 T cell receptor beta chains were sequenced from one sample in a study of T cells in localized non-small cell lung cancer. The table came from immunoSEQ multiplex PCR; TCRdb's copy has only in-frame clones and leaves some out. The table records tens of thousands of clones, roughly 90% of them present only once. Source: peripheral blood, taken before any cancer treatment. The receptors come from a woman aged 40 to 75 with stage I lung adenocarcinoma.

The chain recombines TRBV7-9 with TRBJ1-5, with 8 nucleotides matching TRBD1. CDR3 length: 17 amino acids. Germline V gene sequence: CDR1 SEHNR, CDR2 FQNEAQ (reference sequence). Trimming at V came to 3 bases and at J to 6 bases, leaving 13 bases not matched to a gene. The chain's CDR3 is CASSFRTGKERGQPQHF. The CDR3 nucleotides are TGTGCCAGCAGCTTTAGGACAGGGAAGGAAAGGGGTCAGCCCCAGCATTTT.

This clone was observed once. This sequence joins TRBV7-8 and TRBJ2-1; D is unclear. Germline V gives CDR1 SGHVS, CDR2 FQNEAQ. The V end was cut by 0 bases, the J end by 2 bases, with 2 bases between. The CDR3 totals 13 residues. CDR3 DNA sequence: TGTGCCAGCAGCTTAGCCCCCTACAATGAGCAGTTCTTC. Its translation is CASSLAPYNEQFF.

V is TRBV4-1 and J is TRBJ2-6; D is possibly TRBD2 (6 bases). Trimming pared 4 bases from V and 1 base from J, leaving 17 bases between. The CDR3 length is 18 residues. CDR1 and CDR2 (germline): MGHRA, YSYEKL. CDR3 loop: CASSPEGSRRSGANVLTF. The CDR3 region has the DNA TGCGCCAGCAGCCCGGAGGGGTCGAGGAGGTCTGGGGCCAACGTCCTGACTTTC.

The V call is TRBV19, the J call TRBJ1-4; TRBD1 matches at 7 bases. J gave up 0 bases and V 9 bases, and 7 bases lay outside the gene matches. Looked up from germline, CDR1 is LNHDA and CDR2 is SQIVND (reference sequence). CDR3 length: 15 residues. The chain's CDR3 is CASGDRVTTNEKLFF. In nucleotides, the CDR3 is TGTGCCAGCGGCGACAGGGTAACAACTAATGAAAAACTGTTTTTT.

This chain connects TRBV6-6 to TRBJ1-1; the match to TRBD1 covers 10 bases. The CDR3 totals 14 residues. Per germline, CDR1 MNHNY and CDR2 SVGAGI (reference sequence). V gave up 7 bases and J gave up 6 bases; unmatched junction bases: 8. CDR3 residues: CASKTGGGRPEAFF. The CDR3 bases are TGTGCCAGCAAGACAGGGGGCGGTCGCCCTGAAGCTTTCTTT.

CDR3 amino acids: CASSDTDKEWNEQFF. The DNA of the CDR3 is TGCGCCAGCAGTGACACGGACAAGGAGTGGAATGAGCAGTTCTTC. The gene calls are TRBV10-2 and TRBJ2-1, with a possible D match to TRBD1 (5 bases). The CDR3 runs to 15 residues. Germline lookup yields CDR1 WSHSY and CDR2 SAAADI. V was trimmed by 3 bases and J by 7 bases, leaving 16 bases between them.

V usage is TRBV4-3 and J usage is TRBJ2-1; no firm D call. The CDR3 has 14 residues. From germline, CDR1 is LGHNA and CDR2 YSLEER. V lost 0 bases and J 5 bases, leaving 8 bases between the germline ends. The CDR3 sequence is CASSQDPINNEQFF. The DNA for the CDR3 is TGCGCCAGCAGCCAAGACCCTATAAACAATGAGCAGTTCTTC.

The chain combines TRBV19 with TRBJ2-5; D is tentatively TRBD1 or TRBD2 (5 bases each). The V gene lost 5 bases and the J gene lost 1 base, with 23 bases spanning the gap. The germline V gene has CDR1 LNHDA and CDR2 SQIVND (reference sequence). CDR3 length: 18 amino acids. CDR3 DNA: TGTGCCAGTAGTTTTGGGTCAGGGCCTCCCGGGACCCAAGAGACCCAGTACTTC. It is translated as CASSFGSGPPGTQETQYF.

The chain joins TRBV5-4 to TRBJ2-5; D remains unclear. The J call is doubtful: the DNA matches TRBJ2-7 better. The V gene's germline CDR1 is SGHNT and CDR2 YYREEE (reference sequence). The CDR3 is made up of 11 amino acids. This CDR3 reads CASSSQYEQYF. DNA of the CDR3: TGTGCCAGCAGCTCCCAATACGAGCAGTACTTC.

This clone showed up just a few times. The chain combines TRBV10-1 with TRBJ2-7; D unresolved. Trimming pared 4 bases from V and 4 bases from J, leaving 5 bases between. CDR1 is WNHNN, CDR2 SYGVQD, per germline (reference sequence). CDR3 length equals 11 residues. CDR3 protein: CASSAGYEQYF. The DNA of the CDR3 is TGCGCCAGCAGTGCCGGATACGAGCAGTACTTC.

The chain couples TRBV9 to TRBJ2-1; TRBD1 matches 7 bases. Per the germline V gene, CDR1 is SGDLS and CDR2 is YYNGEE. J was trimmed by 10 bases and V by 0 bases; bases with no gene match: 1. The CDR3 has 12 residues. The CDR3 nucleotides read TGTGCCAGCAGCGTAGTGGACAGGGAGCAGTTCTTC. Its translation: CASSVVDREQFF.

The chain has TRBV30 and TRBJ1-1; the match to TRBD1 covers 8 bases. Germline lookup yields CDR1 GTSNPN and CDR2 SVGIG (reference sequence). The CDR3 is 14 residues long. The ends lost 3 bases at V and 5 bases at J; junction bases unmatched: 8. The DNA for the CDR3 is TGTGCCTGGAGGGAACTACAGGGGGGGACTGAAGCTTTCTTT. Translating it yields CAWRELQGGTEAFF.